This T cell receptor (beta chain) was recovered during a study of blood T cell repertoires in COVID-19. Repertoires were generated with immunoSEQ multiplex PCR, while TCRdb's copy carries only in-frame clones and drops some. The sample holds 100,000 to 150,000 clones, around 89% seen once. This clonotype originated in a man aged 50 to 60 with active or convalescent COVID-19. The sample taken for sequencing was peripheral blood.

The CDR3 bases are TGTGCCAGCAGCGTATCTAGCGGGGCGTACGCGAACACCGGGGAGCTGTTTTTT. It encodes CASSVSSGAYANTGELFF. This sequence joins TRBV9 and TRBJ2-2; TRBD2 aligns across 9 bases. CDR3 length: 18 amino acids. From germline, CDR1 is SGDLS and CDR2 YYNGEE. Losses at the gene ends were 1 base for V and 0 bases for J; bases not matched to a gene: 7.